This T cell receptor beta chain was captured in a study of T cell responses to AZD1222 COVID-19 vaccine (dated by TCRdb to 2020 to 2022). General notes on the study: AZD1222 recipients with second doses at about 4 weeks or about 12 weeks were pooled, because spike-specific TCR depth and breadth did not differ between schedules. A total of approximately 250 trial participants underwent TCR sequencing, of whom under 220 had received two doses of AZD1222 and some 25 had received two doses of the MenACWY control vaccine. Trial participants were enrolled by age into 18-55, 56-69 and 70-plus year subgroups, with about 150, 28 and 57 TCR-sequenced participants respectively. Study-wide findings and limitations: The 56-69-year group was small, and its depth increase did not reach significance, likely because of low power. Reportedly, close to half of the unique spike-specific TCRs recognized epitopes lying outside the regions that are mutated in the B.1.351 and B.1.1.7 variants. Conclusions about previously exposed vaccinees are limited because only five to seven AZD1222 recipients were SARS-CoV-2 seropositive at baseline. Vaccine-associated CD4 TCRs spanned the whole spike protein, with dominant responses in regions 160-218 and 743-854. After two AZD1222 doses, spike-specific TCR breadth and depth were significantly higher than at day 0 and than in MenACWY recipients. Because no samples from the day 14 peak response were available, repertoires could be characterized only after the peak T cell response. Participants were mostly white British, with more females than males. The authors suggested clonal diversity may have been underestimated.

The CDR3 regions of human TCRbeta chains were analyzed by immunosequencing. From the authors' description of their analysis: Repertoire TCRs were checked for matches against a reference library of SARS-CoV-2-specific TCRs that had been generated using the MIRA antigen-specificity platform. Breadth was defined as the fraction of unique TCRs that were SARS-CoV-2-associated. Depth was defined as the fraction of total T cells that were SARS-CoV-2-associated. Using the MIRA data, every spike-specific TCR was mapped to the spike region that the TCR reacted to and assigned to either a CD4 or a CD8 class. Log10-transformed breadth and depth values were compared by one-way ANOVA with Sidak's multiple comparisons tests. TCRdb holds this immuneACCESS table with in-frame rearrangements only. Some clones are missing; in checked studies, unresolved V genes explain under half, and the rest has no known cause. The V and J calls and clone size are taken from that table; D and trimming were inferred from the DNA. The sample table contains about 110,000 clones; only one count was recorded for about 90% of them. Around 7% of the sample is taken by the ten largest.

From the germline V gene (reference sequence), CDR1 is SGHNT and CDR2 is YYREEE. The germline V end is reduced by 5 bases and the J end by 5 bases; junction bases left unmatched: 8. The CDR3 spans 14 residues, from the cysteine through the phenylalanine. Here the CDR3 DNA is all that survives: 42 bases in frame from base 1. The time point label, read with the paper, signifies: baseline before first vaccination. Vaccinee samples were obtained from the UK trials COV001 and COV002, which included a single-blind randomized controlled phase 2/3 trial of AZD1222 (ChAdOx1 nCoV-19) in healthy adults. Trial participant PBMC samples were collected at day 0 and day 28 after the second dose for TCRbeta chain sequencing. The sample holds a few counts of this clone. This receptor's antigen is unknown. No base-level quality is on record; no much larger clone is a single base apart.

The source of this sequence is an adult in good health. Sequences were derived from peripheral blood, sampled on day 0 of AZD1222 vaccination. The chain uses TRBV5-4 and TRBJ1-1; TRBD1 agrees with 8 junctional bases. CDR3 loop: CASRRSGGRTEAFF. The nucleotide sequence is TGTGCCAGCAGGAGGTCAGGGGGCCGGACTGAAGCTTTCTTT. Reference TRBV5-4 and TRBJ1-1 genes cover what lies past the CDR3, so the full variable domain is ETGVTQSPTHLIKTRGQQVTLRCSSQSGHNTVSWYQQALGQGPQFIFQYYREEENGRGNFPPRFSGLQFPNYSSELNVNALELDDSALYLCASRRSGGRTEAFFGQGTRLTVV.